This T cell receptor beta chain was documented in a study of T cells in Graves' hyperthyroidism and ophthalmopathy. This clonotype was seen repeatedly, ten times or more. What was amplified from RNA transcripts were TCR beta CDR3 regions. HTBI primers were used for first-round RT-PCR of the TCR CDR3. TCRdb used MiXCR to reprocess the multiplex PCR reads, holding one entry per CDR3 protein. This sample has around 370,000 distinct CDR3 sequences, with under 20% found just once. Trimming removed 0 bases from V and 3 bases from J, with 13 bases in between. Germline CDR1 is LGHDT and CDR2 is YNNKEL (reference sequence). The CDR3 has 16 residues.

This receptor was identified in a man younger than 35 with Graves' ophthalmopathy. The chain couples TRBV3-1 to TRBJ2-3; tentative D call: TRBD2 (6 bases). Sequenced material: blood. The CDR3 here is CASSQENGGSTDTQYF. CDR3 nucleotide sequence: TGTGCCAGCAGCCAAGAGAATGGGGGGTCAACAGATACGCAGTATTTT.